These 21 T cell receptor beta chains were all obtained from the same sample, sequenced in a study of neurological immune-mediated disorders (dated by TCRdb to about 2019). The library was obtained by 5' RACE. The sample was run on an Illumina HiSeq 2500. TCRdb's own reprocessing of the public reads used fastp at Q25 and MiXCR and kept productive beta chains. Rows matching on CDR3 protein sequence are summarized as one entry with the most common DNA and genes. This sample comprises 67,000 or so distinct CDR3 sequences, roughly an eighth of them detected only once. Around 4.6% of the sample is in the top ten clones. Taken with the paper, the label for time point translates to: longitudinal time-point 1 (baseline). Material for sequencing was PBMCs. These TCRs come from a female donor with HTLV-1-associated myelopathy (HAM/TSP).

The chain recombines TRBV27 with TRBJ2-2; a weak D match, TRBD1 (6 bases). V gave up 6 bases and J gave up 2 bases, with 13 bases separating them. Germline V gives CDR1 MNHEY, CDR2 SMNVEV (reference sequence). The CDR3 is made up of 15 amino acids. The chain's CDR3 is CASSQGRSNTGELFF. In DNA form, the CDR3 reads TGTGCCAGCAGCCAGGGGCGGTCTAACACCGGGGAGCTGTTTTTT.

The rearrangement joins TRBV3-1 to TRBJ1-4; no clear D. V was trimmed by 2 bases and J by 13 bases, leaving 17 bases between them. In germline, CDR1 is LGHDT, CDR2 YNNKEL (reference sequence). The CDR3 covers 14 residues. CDR3 in amino acids: CASSQRTRWGVLFF. CDR3 in DNA: TGTGCCAGCAGCCAAAGAACGAGATGGGGAGTACTGTTTTTT.

Remarks on this clonotype: A much more abundant neighbour one base away suggests this may be a read error. V is TRBV20-1 and J is TRBJ1-1, with TRBD1 as a possible D gene (5 bases). The CDR3 runs 13 residues. Germline-derived CDR1 and CDR2 are DFQATT and SNEGSKA (reference sequence). Trimming took off 4 bases at V and 3 bases at J, with 12 bases between the two ends. CDR3 in DNA: TGCAGTGCTACTCCCAAGGGGCACACTGAAGCTTTCTTT. This encodes CSATPKGHTEAFF.

V is TRBV10-3 and J is TRBJ2-4; 8 positions match TRBD1. J lost 1 base, V lost 2 bases, and 10 bases had no gene match. CDR3 length equals 18 residues. Germline lookup yields CDR1 ENHRY and CDR2 SYGVKD. The CDR3 DNA reads as TGTGCCATCAGTGAGACGGGGACAGGCGGTCTGGCCAAAAACATTCAGTACTTC. This translates into CAISETGTGGLAKNIQYF.

This clonotype occurred many times. The rearrangement links TRBV20-1 to TRBJ2-5, with 9 bases identical to TRBD2. The trim removed 3 bases at V and 4 bases at J, leaving 6 bases unmatched. Germline lookup yields CDR1 DFQATT and CDR2 SNEGSKA (reference sequence). This CDR3 region has 14 residues. The CDR3 region has the DNA TGCAGTGCTAGTCCCGCGGGGGGGCTAGAGACCCAGTACTTC. It encodes CSASPAGGLETQYF.

This clonotype was seen repeatedly, ten times or more. The chain combines TRBV5-1 with TRBJ2-7; a possible D gene is TRBD1 (6 bases). The CDR3 has 14 amino acids. Deletions cut 4 bases from V and 0 bases from J, with 11 bases between. Germline V gene lookup returns CDR1 SGHRS and CDR2 YFSETQ. Here the CDR3 reads CASSLTGSSYEQYF. The CDR3 DNA reads as TGCGCCAGCAGCCTCACAGGGAGCTCCTACGAGCAGTACTTC.

This clonotype was observed at least ten times. The chain employs TRBV6-5 and TRBJ2-1; TRBD2 aligns across 14 bases. The CDR3 runs to 16 residues. Germline CDR1 and CDR2: MNHEY and SVGAGI. The V segment lost 4 bases and the J segment 9 bases; nucleotides outside the gene matches: 8. The CDR3 loop is CASSSTRLAGGGEQFF. In DNA form, the CDR3 reads TGTGCCAGCAGTTCAACTCGACTAGCGGGGGGGGGTGAGCAGTTCTTC.

This clonotype was counted many times. The chain is built from TRBV20-1 and TRBJ2-1; 7 nucleotides align to TRBD2. CDR1 is DFQATT, CDR2 SNEGSKA, per germline (reference sequence). Unmatched junction bases numbered 17, after V lost 6 bases and J lost 6 bases. The CDR3 runs 16 residues. The CDR3, as DNA: TGCAGTGCGAGGACTAGTCGGGGTGCGTGGTTCAATGAGCAGTTCTTC. It codes for CSARTSRGAWFNEQFF.

This clonotype was picked up many times. The chain joins TRBV7-2 to TRBJ2-7; TRBD2 matches at 7 bases. Germline V lookup: CDR1 SGHTA, CDR2 FQGNSA. This CDR3 has 13 amino acids. The V segment lost 5 bases and the J segment 5 bases; nucleotides outside the gene matches: 6. CDR3: CASSIGRVHEQYF. As DNA, the CDR3 is TGTGCCAGCAGCATAGGGAGGGTACACGAGCAGTACTTC.

Many counts were recorded for this clonotype. CDR3 sequence (DNA): TGCGCCAGCAGCGCGGGACAGGGGGCCTGGAGCTCCTACAATGAGCAGTTCTTC. Its translation is CASSAGQGAWSSYNEQFF. The J gene is TRBJ2-1, the V gene TRBV5-1; the match to TRBD1 covers 12 bases. The CDR3 covers 18 residues. Germline values: CDR1 SGHRS, CDR2 YFSETQ. Trimming cost V 4 bases and J 0 bases; bases outside gene matches: 8.

This clonotype has ten or more counts. The rearrangement uses TRBV20-1 and TRBJ2-5; D gene unclear. V lost 1 base, J lost 0 bases, and 6 bases lay in between. This CDR3 has 13 residues. CDR1 is DFQATT and CDR2 is SNEGSKA in the germline V gene (reference sequence). Written as DNA, the CDR3 is TGCAGTGCTAGAGGGACCGACCAAGAGACCCAGTACTTC. Protein: CSARGTDQETQYF.

V is TRBV20-1 and J is TRBJ2-2, with 8 bases fitting TRBD2. J lost 7 bases, V lost 1 base, and 11 bases had no gene match. Germline V gene sequence: CDR1 DFQATT, CDR2 SNEGSKA (reference sequence). The CDR3 is 16 amino acids. The CDR3 here is CSARVGSGASGGELFF. In DNA form, the CDR3 reads TGCAGTGCTAGAGTGGGTAGCGGGGCCTCCGGCGGGGAGCTGTTTTTT.

This clonotype was counted at least ten times. V gene TRBV24-1 combines with J gene TRBJ2-2; D possibly corresponds to TRBD2 (6 bases). Between the trimmed V and J ends, which lost 9 bases and 5 bases, there was a span of 9 bases. Germline V lookup: CDR1 KGHDR, CDR2 SFDVKD. The CDR3 length is 12 residues. This CDR3 is CATRRGTGELFF. For the CDR3, the DNA is TGTGCCACCCGCCGGGGGACCGGGGAGCTGTTTTTT.

The chain uses TRBV10-3 and TRBJ2-1; D is possibly TRBD2 (5 bases). CDR1 and CDR2 from the germline V gene are ENHRY and SYGVKD. V was cut by 3 bases and J by 2 bases, with 11 bases left in between. The CDR3 contains 15 residues. CDR3 residues: CAISDPGVPYNEQFF. The CDR3 DNA sequence: TGTGCCATCAGTGATCCCGGGGTGCCCTACAATGAGCAGTTCTTC.

The sample holds many counts of this clonotype. The chain joins TRBV5-6 to TRBJ2-7; D is perhaps TRBD2 (5 bases). Germline-derived CDR1 and CDR2 are SGHDT and YYEEEE. This CDR3 has 16 residues. V shed 0 bases and J shed 1 base, with 14 bases lying between them. This chain's CDR3 is CASSLERSLLSYEQYF. CDR3 in DNA: TGTGCCAGCAGCTTGGAGCGGTCTTTGCTTTCCTACGAGCAGTACTTC.

The chain uses TRBV7-9 and TRBJ2-3; D may correspond to TRBD1 or TRBD2 (5 bases each). Germline-derived CDR1 and CDR2 are SEHNR and FQNEAQ (reference sequence). The CDR3 length is 15 residues. The V end lost 5 bases, the J end lost 6 bases, and 18 bases lay between the germline ends. The CDR3 loop is CASSHDRDGGDTQYF. The CDR3, as DNA: TGTGCCAGCAGCCACGACCGTGATGGGGGTGATACGCAGTATTTT.

This clonotype was seen repeatedly, ten times or more. The CDR3 is CASSPTGVSYEQYF. CDR3 nucleotides: TGTGCCAGCAGCCCCACCGGTGTTAGTTACGAGCAGTACTTC. V gene TRBV3-1 combines with J gene TRBJ2-7, with unresolved D. The germline V gene has CDR1 LGHDT and CDR2 YNNKEL (reference sequence). V lost 4 bases to trimming and J lost 4 bases, with 14 bases between them. The CDR3 has 14 amino acids.

With respect to this clonotype: The junction and the germline gene differ at one end; a read error may be behind it. This chain uses TRBV4-2 with TRBJ2-7; TRBD1 is a possible D gene (6 bases). Germline CDR1 is LGHNA and CDR2 is YNFKEQ. This CDR3 contains 18 residues. The CDR3 here is CASGQLASRDTRIYEQNF. For the CDR3, the DNA is TGTGCCAGCGGCCAACTTGCGAGCCGGGACACACGGATCTACGAGCAGAACTTC.

This clonotype is labeled as medium-sized. The rearrangement uses TRBV10-1 and TRBJ1-1, with D possibly being TRBD1 (5 bases). CDR1 is WNHNN and CDR2 is SYGVQD in the germline V gene (reference sequence). The CDR3 covers 13 residues. Trimming left V 5 bases short and J 4 bases short, with 11 bases between. DNA for the CDR3: TGCGCCAGCAGTAGGACCGGGGGCACTGAAGCTTTCTTT. Protein product: CASSRTGGTEAFF.

This clonotype was picked up many times. This sequence joins TRBV21-1 and TRBJ1-5; TRBD1 is taken as the D call from the table, unchecked against the DNA. TRBV21-1 is listed as a pseudogene. The CDR3 extends over 16 amino acids. The CDR3 region has the DNA TGTGCCAGCAGCCTTCCGAGGGGGGGGAGCAATCAGCCCCAGCATTTT. It translates to CASSLPRGGSNQPQHF.

This clonotype came up many times. CDR3 protein: CASGLAGDYNEQFF. CDR3 coding DNA: TGCGCCAGCGGCCTAGCTGGCGACTACAATGAGCAGTTCTTC. The chain joins TRBV5-1 to TRBJ2-1; D is perhaps TRBD2 (5 bases). The germline V gene encodes CDR1 SGHRS and CDR2 YFSETQ. CDR3 length: 14 amino acids. V lost 7 bases to trimming and J lost 3 bases, with 14 bases between them.